A single sample gave rise to the 5 T cell receptor beta chains below, sequenced in a study of metastatic and nonmetastatic thyroid tumors. Among the patients, none had received any treatment before thyroid surgery. TCRdb reanalyzed the PCR reads with MiXCR. This table holds some 54,000 clones, 17% found once. The sample was blood. The receptors come from a female donor with papillary thyroid cancer or a benign thyroid nodule (not recorded which). Some clones in this sample may be carry-over from other donors' samples.

This clone has only a few counts. Likely a read error: the CDR3 ends without its conserved phenylalanine or tryptophan. The DNA is omitted, as the CDR3 cannot be located on it reliably, and the CDR3 follows TCRdb's listing. This chain uses TRBV12-3 or TRBV12-4 with TRBJ1-2. The CDR3 numbers 12 amino acids, ends counted. The CDR3 here is CASSLEFSGCTL.

This clone was detected only a few times. One end of the junction is discordant with germline, which a read error may explain. The V and J genes are TRBV27 and TRBJ2-1; a weak D match, TRBD2 (6 bases). The CDR3 extends over 16 amino acids. CDR1 and CDR2 from the germline V gene are MNHEY and SMNVEV (reference sequence). The CDR3 DNA follows: TGTGCCAGCACCCCCCTGATCGGGAGTGGCTACAATGAGCAGTTCTTT. This codes for CASTPLIGSGYNEQFF.

This clone is labeled as medium-sized. The V gene is TRBV7-2, the J gene TRBJ2-1; D is undetermined. The CDR3 contains 12 residues. Trimming took off 7 bases at V and 3 bases at J, with 7 bases between the two ends. Germline V CDR1 and CDR2: SGHTA, FQGNSA. CDR3 residues: CASTASYNEQFF. Here the CDR3 DNA reads TGTGCCAGCACAGCTAGCTACAATGAGCAGTTCTTC.

The table lists this clone with many counts. This chain links TRBV6-1 with TRBJ2-1; D uncertain. Per germline, CDR1 MNHNS and CDR2 SASEGT. This CDR3 is 11 amino acids long. V lost 6 bases to trimming and J lost 6 bases, with 6 bases between them. Written as DNA, the CDR3 is TGTGCCAGCAGGTGGGGCAATGAGCAGTTCTTC. It is translated as CASRWGNEQFF.

The rearrangement links TRBV28 to TRBJ2-5; 11 bases match TRBD2. The J segment lost 2 bases and the V segment lost 3 bases, leaving 11 bases of the junction unmatched. The germline CDR1 and CDR2 sequences are MDHEN and SYDVKM. The CDR3 extends over 18 amino acids. CDR3 loop: CASSFSASGGPGQETQYF. In nucleotides, the CDR3 is TGTGCCAGCAGTTTCTCGGCTAGCGGGGGGCCAGGGCAAGAGACCCAGTACTTC.